This T cell receptor (beta chain) is from a study of CD8+CD57+ T cells in acquired aplastic anemia. Turning to the study itself: Sorted CD4+ and CD8+ cells gave a mean 3.2 ug DNA, range about 0.2 to 27.4 ug. The study's findings and limits: The study identified roughly 31 CD8+ CDR3 sequences shared by patients and controls.

By flow cytometry, patients selected for sequencing had shown an expansion of CD8+CD57+ cells. Every patient had severe acquired aplastic anemia. At blood sampling, none of the patients had yet received therapy. CDR3 size: 16 residues. Looked up from germline, CDR1 is KGHDR and CDR2 is SFDVKD. The junction had 14 bases not matched to a gene; V was cut back by 4 bases and J by 9 bases. This clonotype was recorded a few times. Its target is unknown. Template material for TCR beta VDJ and CDR3 profiling consisted of genomic DNA. TCRdb re-derived calls from the reads in MiXCR, one entry per CDR3 protein. The sample carries about 180,000 distinct CDR3 sequences, 47% recorded once.

Input material: sorted CD4+, CD8+, or CD8+CD57+ T cells (not recorded which) from PBMCs. This chain links TRBV24-1 with TRBJ2-1; 7 nucleotides align to TRBD2. This receptor was taken from a human donor with aplastic anemia. This CDR3 reads CATSEGGRGGGGEQFF. The DNA for the CDR3 is TGTGCCACCAGTGAGGGTGGAAGGGGCGGGGGTGGTGAGCAGTTCTTC.